Listed here are 15 T cell receptor beta chains from one sample, sequenced in a study of T cell changes during pregnancy in multiple sclerosis. Profiled with immunoSEQ multiplex PCR; TCRdb holds only in-frame clones, not every one. The sample lists about 57,000 clones, approximately 90% occurring once. The sample in question was peripheral blood, obtained in the first trimester of pregnancy. All receptors derive from a female donor in good health, enrolled as a control in a pregnancy study.

The chain links TRBV6-1 to TRBJ2-7; perhaps TRBD1 as D (6 bases). Trimming pared 4 bases from V and 5 bases from J, leaving 12 bases between. Germline CDR1 and CDR2: MNHNS and SASEGT. The CDR3 has 13 residues. In DNA, the CDR3 is TGTGCCAGCAGTGGAAGGGGGTTCCACGAGCAGTACTTC. Residues: CASSGRGFHEQYF.

The V and J genes are TRBV6-1 and TRBJ2-5; D unresolved. This CDR3 is 15 amino acids long. Germline CDR1 and CDR2: MNHNS and SASEGT. The germline V and J ends were trimmed by 1 base and 2 bases, with 11 bases remaining between them. The CDR3 coding sequence is TGTGCCAGCAGTGAAGTCAGGATCCAACAAGAGACCCAGTACTTC. Translating it yields CASSEVRIQQETQYF.

V usage is TRBV5-1 and J usage is TRBJ2-1; TRBD2 is a possible D gene (5 bases). Trimming took 0 bases from V and 1 from J, leaving 5 bases between them. The germline V gene encodes CDR1 SGHRS and CDR2 YFSETQ. The CDR3 is made up of 14 amino acids. CDR3 residues: CASSLGGSYNEQFF. DNA for the CDR3: TGCGCCAGCAGCTTGGGAGGGTCCTACAATGAGCAGTTCTTC. Combining the CDR3 with reference TRBV5-1 and TRBJ2-1 gives the whole variable domain KAGVTQTPRYLIKTRGQQVTLSCSPISGHRSVSWYQQTPGQGLQFLFEYFSETQRNKGNFPGRFSGRQFSNSRSEMNVSTLELGDSALYLCASSLGGSYNEQFFGPGTRLTVL.

This clone showed up just once. The chain combines TRBV6-1 with TRBJ2-3, with 13 bases that match TRBD2. Germline-derived CDR1 and CDR2 are MNHNS and SASEGT. The V and J ends lost 6 bases and 5 bases, in that order; junction bases with no gene match: 5. This CDR3 is built from 15 residues. In DNA, the CDR3 is TGTGCCAGCAGGCGGACTAGCGGGGGAGTAGATACGCAGTATTTT. Encoded protein: CASRRTSGGVDTQYF.

This chain joins TRBV19 and TRBJ2-7; D is undetermined. Trimming shortened V by 4 bases and J by 2 bases, and 9 bases separated the two germline ends. The CDR3 is 13 amino acids. Germline CDR1 LNHDA, CDR2 SQIVND (reference sequence). In DNA, the CDR3 is TGTGCCAGTAGTAGCCCCCAGGCCTACGAGCAGTACTTC. Translated, it gives CASSSPQAYEQYF.

The genes are TRBV7-8 and TRBJ1-4; D gene unclear. This CDR3 spans 14 amino acids. Germline V gives CDR1 SGHVS, CDR2 FQNEAQ. V was cut by 1 base and J by 11 bases, with 14 bases left in between. DNA of the CDR3: TGTGCCAGCAGCTTAGTCGAGGGAGGTGAGAAACTGTTTTTT. Residues: CASSLVEGGEKLFF.

This chain connects TRBV14 to TRBJ1-2, with D hard to call. The CDR3 is 14 amino acids. The V end lost 1 base, the J end lost 3 bases, and 9 bases lay between the germline ends. Germline-derived CDR1 and CDR2 are SGHDN and FVKESK. The CDR3 here is CASSQAFGYYGYTF. CDR3 in DNA: TGTGCCAGCAGCCAAGCTTTCGGTTACTATGGCTACACCTTC.

The rearrangement joins TRBV30 to TRBJ2-7; D might be TRBD2 (5 bases). Trimming left V 4 bases short and J 0 bases short, with 10 bases between. Germline values: CDR1 GTSNPN, CDR2 SVGIG (reference sequence). The CDR3 sequence is 13 residues long. The CDR3 region is CAWIRTRSYEQYF. As DNA, the CDR3 is TGTGCCTGGATCCGGACTCGCTCCTACGAGCAGTACTTC.

V is TRBV2 and J is TRBJ2-3; 11 nucleotides align to TRBD2. The length of the CDR3 is 16 residues. Germline values: CDR1 SNHLY, CDR2 FYNNEI. V lost 6 bases to trimming and J lost 2 bases; unmatched junction nucleotides: 7. The CDR3 here is CASRATSGGITDTQYF. The DNA of the CDR3 is TGTGCCAGCAGAGCCACTAGCGGGGGTATCACAGATACGCAGTATTTT.

The chain carries TRBV27 and TRBJ2-7; 7 bases are a match to TRBD1. V shed 0 bases, J shed 2 bases, and the junction held 1 base outside the gene matches. CDR3 length: 14 amino acids. Germline V gene lookup returns CDR1 MNHEY and CDR2 SMNVEV (reference sequence). The CDR3, as DNA: TGTGCCAGCAGTTTATCGGGGACAGCCTACGAGCAGTACTTC. Encoded protein: CASSLSGTAYEQYF.

The chain links TRBV5-8 to TRBJ2-7, with D maybe TRBD1 (6 bases). The germline V gene has CDR1 SGHTS and CDR2 YDEGEE. V lost 2 bases and J 3 bases, leaving 9 bases between the germline ends. This CDR3 spans 13 amino acids. In DNA, the CDR3 is TGTGCCAGCAGCTTTCAGGGGTTCTACGAGCAGTACTTC. Protein product: CASSFQGFYEQYF.

This chain links TRBV29-1 with TRBJ2-3, with 7 bases aligning to TRBD2. Losses at the gene ends were 5 bases for V and 6 bases for J; bases not matched to a gene: 8. Germline V lookup: CDR1 SQVTM, CDR2 ANQGSEA. This CDR3 contains 13 residues. The CDR3 bases are TGCAGCGTTTCCGGGACTACCATGGATACGCAGTATTTT. This encodes CSVSGTTMDTQYF.

J is TRBJ1-5 and V is TRBV6-5; 8 positions match TRBD1. The CDR3 has 13 residues. CDR1 is MNHEY and CDR2 is SVGAGI in the germline V gene. The V segment lost 6 bases and the J segment 7 bases; nucleotides outside the gene matches: 5. The CDR3 region is CASSDRGSQPQHF. The DNA of the CDR3 is TGTGCCAGCAGCGACAGGGGAAGCCAGCCCCAGCATTTT.

The chain has TRBV9 and TRBJ1-1; no firm D call. The CDR3 runs to 13 residues. V lost 0 bases, J lost 2 bases, and 5 bases lay in between. Per germline, CDR1 SGDLS and CDR2 YYNGEE. CDR3 protein: CASSVELNTEAFF. CDR3 DNA sequence: TGTGCCAGCAGCGTAGAGCTAAACACTGAAGCTTTCTTT.

A few counts support this clone. The chain is built from TRBV19 and TRBJ1-1; D call uncertain. The V end was cut by 4 bases, the J end by 2 bases, with 2 bases between. CDR3 length: 11 amino acids. Germline assignment: CDR1 LNHDA and CDR2 SQIVND (reference sequence). The CDR3 DNA is TGTGCCAGTAGTACTAACACTGAAGCTTTCTTT. Residues: CASSTNTEAFF.